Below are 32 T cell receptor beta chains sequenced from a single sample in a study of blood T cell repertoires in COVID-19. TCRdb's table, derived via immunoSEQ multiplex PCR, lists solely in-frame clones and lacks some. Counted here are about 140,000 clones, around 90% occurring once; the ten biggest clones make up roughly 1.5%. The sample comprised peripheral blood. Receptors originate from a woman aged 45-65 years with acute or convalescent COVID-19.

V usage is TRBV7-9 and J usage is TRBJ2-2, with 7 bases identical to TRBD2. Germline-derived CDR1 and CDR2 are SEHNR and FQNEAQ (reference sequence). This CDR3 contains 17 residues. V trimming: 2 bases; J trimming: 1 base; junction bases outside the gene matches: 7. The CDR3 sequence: CASSLPRDYQNTGELFF. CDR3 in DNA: TGTGCCAGCAGCTTACCCCGGGACTACCAGAACACCGGGGAGCTGTTTTTT.

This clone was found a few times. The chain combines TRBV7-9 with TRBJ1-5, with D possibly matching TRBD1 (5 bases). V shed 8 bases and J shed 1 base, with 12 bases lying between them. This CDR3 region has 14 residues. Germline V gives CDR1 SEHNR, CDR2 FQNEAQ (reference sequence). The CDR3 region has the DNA TGTGCCAGCTCCAGGGCCGAGAGCAATCAGCCCCAGCATTTT. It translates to CASSRAESNQPQHF.

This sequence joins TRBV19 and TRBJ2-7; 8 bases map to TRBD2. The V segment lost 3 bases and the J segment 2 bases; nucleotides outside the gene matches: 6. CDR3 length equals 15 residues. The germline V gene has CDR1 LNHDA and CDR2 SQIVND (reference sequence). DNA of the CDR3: TGTGCCAGTAGTATGGGTAGCGGGATCGCCTACGAGCAGTACTTC. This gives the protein CASSMGSGIAYEQYF.

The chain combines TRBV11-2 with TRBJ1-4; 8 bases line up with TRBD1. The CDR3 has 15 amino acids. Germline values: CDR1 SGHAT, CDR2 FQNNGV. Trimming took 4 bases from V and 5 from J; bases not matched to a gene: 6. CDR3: CASSSGTGRNEKLFF. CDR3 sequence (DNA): TGTGCCAGCAGCTCCGGGACAGGCCGAAATGAAAAACTGTTTTTT.

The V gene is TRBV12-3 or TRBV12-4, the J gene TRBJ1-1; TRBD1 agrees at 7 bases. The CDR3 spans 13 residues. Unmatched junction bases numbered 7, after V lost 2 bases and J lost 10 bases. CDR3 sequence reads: CASSLSTGVAAFF. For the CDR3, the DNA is TGTGCCAGCAGTTTATCCACAGGGGTGGCAGCTTTCTTT.

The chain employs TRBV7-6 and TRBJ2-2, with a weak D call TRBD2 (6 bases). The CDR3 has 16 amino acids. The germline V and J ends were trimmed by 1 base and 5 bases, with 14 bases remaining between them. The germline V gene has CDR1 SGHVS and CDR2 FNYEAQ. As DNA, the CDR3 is TGTGCCAGCAGCTTAGGCAACCGGGGGAGGACCGGGGAGCTGTTTTTT. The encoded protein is CASSLGNRGRTGELFF.

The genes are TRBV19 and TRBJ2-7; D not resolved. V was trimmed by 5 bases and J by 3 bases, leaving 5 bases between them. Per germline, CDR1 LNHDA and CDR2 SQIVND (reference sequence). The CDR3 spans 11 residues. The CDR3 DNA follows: TGTGCCAGTAGTTCCGGCTACGAGCAGTACTTC. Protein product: CASSSGYEQYF.

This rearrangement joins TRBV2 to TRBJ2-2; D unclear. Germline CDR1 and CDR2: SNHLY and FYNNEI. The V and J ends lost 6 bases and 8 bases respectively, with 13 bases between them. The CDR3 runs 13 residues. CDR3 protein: CASSNFQLGELFF. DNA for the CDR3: TGTGCCAGCAGCAACTTCCAACTTGGGGAGCTGTTTTTT.

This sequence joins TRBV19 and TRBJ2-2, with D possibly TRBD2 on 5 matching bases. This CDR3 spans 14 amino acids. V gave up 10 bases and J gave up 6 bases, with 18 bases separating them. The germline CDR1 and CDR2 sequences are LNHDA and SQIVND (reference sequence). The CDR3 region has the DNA TGTGCCACCCTTAATCGGGGTCGGGCCGGGGAGCTGTTTTTT. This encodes CATLNRGRAGELFF.

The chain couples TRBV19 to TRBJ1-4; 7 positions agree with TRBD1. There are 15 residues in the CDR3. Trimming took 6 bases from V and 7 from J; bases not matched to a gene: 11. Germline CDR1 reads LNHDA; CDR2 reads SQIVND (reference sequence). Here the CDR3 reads CASRETAGQSEKLFF. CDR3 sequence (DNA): TGTGCCAGTAGGGAAACCGCGGGACAGAGTGAAAAACTGTTTTTT.

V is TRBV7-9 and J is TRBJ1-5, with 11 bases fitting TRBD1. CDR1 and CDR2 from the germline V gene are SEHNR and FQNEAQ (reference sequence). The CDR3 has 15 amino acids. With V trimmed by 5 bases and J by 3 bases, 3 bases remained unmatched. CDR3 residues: CASSRTGGLNQPQHF. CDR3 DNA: TGTGCCAGCAGCCGGACAGGGGGCCTCAATCAGCCCCAGCATTTT. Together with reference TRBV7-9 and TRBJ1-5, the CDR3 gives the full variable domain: DTGVSQNPRHKITKRGQNVTFRCDPISEHNRLYWYRQTLGQGPEFLTYFQNEAQLEKSRLLSDRFSAERPKGSFSTLEIQRTEQGDSAMYLCASSRTGGLNQPQHFGDGTRLSIL.

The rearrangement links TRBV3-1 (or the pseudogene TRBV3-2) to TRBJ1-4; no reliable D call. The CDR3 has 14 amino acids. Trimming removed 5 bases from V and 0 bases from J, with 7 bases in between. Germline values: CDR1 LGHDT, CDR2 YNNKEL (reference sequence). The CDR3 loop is CASSDTTTNEKLFF. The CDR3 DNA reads TGTGCCAGCAGCGACACGACAACTAATGAAAAACTGTTTTTT.

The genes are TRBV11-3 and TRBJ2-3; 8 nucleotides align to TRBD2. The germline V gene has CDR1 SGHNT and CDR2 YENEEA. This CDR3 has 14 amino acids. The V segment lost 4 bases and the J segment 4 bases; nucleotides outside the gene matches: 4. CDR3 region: CASSYGRGADTQYF. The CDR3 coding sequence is TGTGCCAGCAGCTACGGGCGGGGGGCAGATACGCAGTATTTT.

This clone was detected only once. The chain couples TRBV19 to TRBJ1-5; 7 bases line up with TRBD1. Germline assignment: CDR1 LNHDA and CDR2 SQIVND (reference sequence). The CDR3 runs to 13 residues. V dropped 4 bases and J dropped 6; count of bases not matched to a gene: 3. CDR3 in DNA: TGTGCCAGTAGTACCCAGGGGGGTCAGCCCCAGCATTTT. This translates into CASSTQGGQPQHF.

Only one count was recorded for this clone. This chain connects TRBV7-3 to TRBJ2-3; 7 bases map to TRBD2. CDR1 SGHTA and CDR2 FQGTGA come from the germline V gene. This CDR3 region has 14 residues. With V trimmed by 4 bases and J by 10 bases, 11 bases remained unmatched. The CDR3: CASSSGTTPESQYF. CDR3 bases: TGTGCCAGCAGCTCGGGGACTACCCCAGAATCGCAGTATTTT. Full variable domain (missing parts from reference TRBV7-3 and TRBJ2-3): GAGVSQTPSNKVTEKGKYVELRCDPISGHTALYWYRQSLGQGPEFLIYFQGTGAADDSGLPNDRFFAVRPEGSVSTLKIQRTERGDSAVYLCASSSGTTPESQYFGPGTRLTVL.

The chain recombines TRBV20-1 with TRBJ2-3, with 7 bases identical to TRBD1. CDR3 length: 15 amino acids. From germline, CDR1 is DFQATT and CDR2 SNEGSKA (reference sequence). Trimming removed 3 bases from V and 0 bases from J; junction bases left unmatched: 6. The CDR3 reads CSASIGTASTDTQYF. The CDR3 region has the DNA TGCAGTGCTAGTATCGGGACAGCTAGCACAGATACGCAGTATTTT.

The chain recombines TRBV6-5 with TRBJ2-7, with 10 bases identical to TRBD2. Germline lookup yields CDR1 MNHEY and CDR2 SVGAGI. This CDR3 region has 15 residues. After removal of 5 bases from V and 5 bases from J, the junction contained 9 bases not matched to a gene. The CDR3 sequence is CASSRVAGGGNEQYF. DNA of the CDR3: TGTGCCAGCAGTCGGGTAGCGGGAGGAGGGAACGAGCAGTACTTC.

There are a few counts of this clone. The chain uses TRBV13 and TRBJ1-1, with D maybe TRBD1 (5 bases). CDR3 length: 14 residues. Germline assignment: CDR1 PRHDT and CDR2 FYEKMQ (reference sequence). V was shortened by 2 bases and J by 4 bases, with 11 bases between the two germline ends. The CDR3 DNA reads TGTGCCAGCAGCTTAAGAACAGGCGGCACTGAAGCTTTCTTT. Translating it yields CASSLRTGGTEAFF.

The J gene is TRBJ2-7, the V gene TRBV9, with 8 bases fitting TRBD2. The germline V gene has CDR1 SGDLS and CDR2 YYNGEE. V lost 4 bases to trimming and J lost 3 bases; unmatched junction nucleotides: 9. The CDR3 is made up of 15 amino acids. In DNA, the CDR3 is TGTGCCAGCAGCCCAGGTAGCGGGACGGTCTACGAGCAGTACTTC. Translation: CASSPGSGTVYEQYF. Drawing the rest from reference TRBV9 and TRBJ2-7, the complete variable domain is DSGVTQTPKHLITATGQRVTLRCSPRSGDLSVYWYQQSLDQGLQFLIQYYNGEERAKGNILERFSAQQFPDLHSELNLSSLELGDSALYFCASSPGSGTVYEQYFGPGTRLTVT.

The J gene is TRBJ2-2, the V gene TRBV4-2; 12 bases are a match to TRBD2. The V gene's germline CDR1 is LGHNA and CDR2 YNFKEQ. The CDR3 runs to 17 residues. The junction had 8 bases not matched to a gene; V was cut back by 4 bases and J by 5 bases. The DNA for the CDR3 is TGTGCCAGCAGCCGAACTAGCGGGGGGATCGGGACCGGGGAGCTGTTTTTT. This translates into CASSRTSGGIGTGELFF.

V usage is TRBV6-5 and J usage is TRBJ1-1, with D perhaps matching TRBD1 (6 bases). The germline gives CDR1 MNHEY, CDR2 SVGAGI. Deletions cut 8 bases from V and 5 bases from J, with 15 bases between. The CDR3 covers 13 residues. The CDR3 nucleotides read TGTGCCAGCGGGTGGGGGCCGAAGACTGAAGCTTTCTTT. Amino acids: CASGWGPKTEAFF.

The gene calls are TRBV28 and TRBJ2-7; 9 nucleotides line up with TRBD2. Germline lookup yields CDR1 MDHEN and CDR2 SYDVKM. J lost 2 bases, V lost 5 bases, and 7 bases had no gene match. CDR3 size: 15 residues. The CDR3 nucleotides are TGTGCCAGCAGTGCGCATAGCGGGGGAGCCTACGAGCAGTACTTC. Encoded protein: CASSAHSGGAYEQYF.

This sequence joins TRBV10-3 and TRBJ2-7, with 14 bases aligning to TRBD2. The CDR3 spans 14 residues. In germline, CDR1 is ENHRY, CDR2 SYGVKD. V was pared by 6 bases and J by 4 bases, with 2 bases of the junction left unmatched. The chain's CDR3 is CAISGTSGSYEQYF. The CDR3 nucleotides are TGTGCCATCAGCGGGACTAGCGGGAGTTACGAGCAGTACTTC.

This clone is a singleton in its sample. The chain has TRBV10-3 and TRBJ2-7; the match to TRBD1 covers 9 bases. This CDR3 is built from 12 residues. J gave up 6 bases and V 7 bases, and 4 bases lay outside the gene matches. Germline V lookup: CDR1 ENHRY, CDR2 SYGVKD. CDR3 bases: TGTGCCATCACCACGACAGGGGGCGAGCAGTACTTC. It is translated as CAITTTGGEQYF.

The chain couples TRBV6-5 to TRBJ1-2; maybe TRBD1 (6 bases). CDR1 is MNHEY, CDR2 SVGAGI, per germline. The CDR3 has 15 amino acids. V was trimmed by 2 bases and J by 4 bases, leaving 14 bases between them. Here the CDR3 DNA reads TGTGCCAGCAGTTACGGGGGGGCCCCCTTCTATGGCTACACCTTC. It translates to CASSYGGAPFYGYTF.

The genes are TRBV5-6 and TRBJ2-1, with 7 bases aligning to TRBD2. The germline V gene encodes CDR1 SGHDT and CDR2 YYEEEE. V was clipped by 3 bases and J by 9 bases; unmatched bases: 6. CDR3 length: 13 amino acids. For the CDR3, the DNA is TGTGCCAGCAGCTCCCCTAGCGGCGGTGAGCAGTTCTTC. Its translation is CASSSPSGGEQFF.

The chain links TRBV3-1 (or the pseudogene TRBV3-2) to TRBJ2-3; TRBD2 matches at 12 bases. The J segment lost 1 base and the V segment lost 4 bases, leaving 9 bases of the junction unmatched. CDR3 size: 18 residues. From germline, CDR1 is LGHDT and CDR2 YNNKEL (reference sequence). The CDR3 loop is CASSRRLAGDRGTDTQYF. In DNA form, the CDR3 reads TGTGCCAGCAGCCGTCGACTAGCGGGGGATAGGGGCACAGATACGCAGTATTTT.

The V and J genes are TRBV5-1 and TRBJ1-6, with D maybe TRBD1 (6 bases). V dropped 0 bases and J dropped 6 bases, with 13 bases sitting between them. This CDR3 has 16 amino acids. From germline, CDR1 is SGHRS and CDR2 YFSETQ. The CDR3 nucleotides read TGCGCCAGCAGCTTGGTCCCCCAGGGGTCTAATTCACCCCTCCACTTT. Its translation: CASSLVPQGSNSPLHF.

DNA for the CDR3: TGTGCCAGCAGCGGAGACTACCCCGAAGACAATGAGCAGTTCTTC. Its translation: CASSGDYPEDNEQFF. The chain recombines TRBV11-2 with TRBJ2-1; perhaps TRBD2 as D (5 bases). Between the trimmed V and J ends, which lost 5 bases and 5 bases, there was a span of 16 bases. From germline, CDR1 is SGHAT and CDR2 FQNNGV. The CDR3 is 15 residues long.

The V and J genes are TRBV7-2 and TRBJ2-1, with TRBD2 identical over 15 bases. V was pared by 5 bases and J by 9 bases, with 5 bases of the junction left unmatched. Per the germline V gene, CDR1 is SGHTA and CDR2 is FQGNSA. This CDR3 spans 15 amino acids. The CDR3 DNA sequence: TGTGCCAGCAGCCTGGGACTAGCGGGGGGTGCTGAGCAGTTCTTC. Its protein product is CASSLGLAGGAEQFF.

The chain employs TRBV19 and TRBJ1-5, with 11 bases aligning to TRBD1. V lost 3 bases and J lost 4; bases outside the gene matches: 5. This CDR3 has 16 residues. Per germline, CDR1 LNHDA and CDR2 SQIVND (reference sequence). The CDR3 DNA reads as TGTGCCAGTAGTATTACAGGGACAGGGGGAAATCAGCCCCAGCATTTT. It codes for CASSITGTGGNQPQHF.

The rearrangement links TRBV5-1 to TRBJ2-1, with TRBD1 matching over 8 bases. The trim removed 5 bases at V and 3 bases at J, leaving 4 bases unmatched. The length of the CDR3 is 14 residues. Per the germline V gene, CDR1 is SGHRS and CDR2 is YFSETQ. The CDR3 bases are TGCGCCAGCAGTCCGGGACAGGACTACAATGAGCAGTTCTTC. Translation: CASSPGQDYNEQFF.